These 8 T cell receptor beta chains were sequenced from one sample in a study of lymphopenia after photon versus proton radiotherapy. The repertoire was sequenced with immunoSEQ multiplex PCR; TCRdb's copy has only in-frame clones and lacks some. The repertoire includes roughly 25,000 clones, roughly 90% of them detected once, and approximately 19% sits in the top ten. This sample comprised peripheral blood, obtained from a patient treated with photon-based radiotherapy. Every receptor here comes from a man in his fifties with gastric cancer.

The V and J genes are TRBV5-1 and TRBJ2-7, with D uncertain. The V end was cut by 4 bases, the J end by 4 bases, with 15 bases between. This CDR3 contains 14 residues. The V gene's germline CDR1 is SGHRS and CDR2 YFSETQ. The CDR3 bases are TGCGCCAGCAGCCGAAGCGAGCCACTATACGAGCAGTACGTC. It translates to CASSRSEPLYEQYV.

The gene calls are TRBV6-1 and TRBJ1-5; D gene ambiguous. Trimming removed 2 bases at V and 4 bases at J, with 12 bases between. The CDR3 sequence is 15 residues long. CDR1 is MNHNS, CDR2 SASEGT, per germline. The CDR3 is CASSEFVGRNQPQHF. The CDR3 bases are TGTGCCAGCAGTGAATTTGTCGGTCGTAATCAGCCCCAGCATTTT.

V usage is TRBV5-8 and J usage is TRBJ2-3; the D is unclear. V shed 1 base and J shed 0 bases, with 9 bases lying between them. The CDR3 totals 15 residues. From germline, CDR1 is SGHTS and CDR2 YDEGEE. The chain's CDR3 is CASSLSQRSTDTQYF. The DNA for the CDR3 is TGTGCCAGCAGCTTGTCGCAGAGAAGCACAGATACGCAGTATTTT.

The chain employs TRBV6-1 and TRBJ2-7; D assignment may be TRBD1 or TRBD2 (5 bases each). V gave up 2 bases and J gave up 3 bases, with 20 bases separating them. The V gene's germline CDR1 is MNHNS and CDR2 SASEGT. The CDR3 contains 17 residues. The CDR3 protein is CASSELFYGAILYEQYV. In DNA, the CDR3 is TGTGCCAGCAGTGAACTCTTTTACGGGGCGATTCTCTACGAGCAGTACGTC.

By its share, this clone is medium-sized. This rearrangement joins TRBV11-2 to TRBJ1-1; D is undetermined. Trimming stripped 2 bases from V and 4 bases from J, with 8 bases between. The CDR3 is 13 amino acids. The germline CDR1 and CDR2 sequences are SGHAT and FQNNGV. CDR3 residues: CASSLMGFTEAFF. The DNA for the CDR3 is TGTGCCAGCAGCTTAATGGGGTTCACTGAAGCTTTCTTT.

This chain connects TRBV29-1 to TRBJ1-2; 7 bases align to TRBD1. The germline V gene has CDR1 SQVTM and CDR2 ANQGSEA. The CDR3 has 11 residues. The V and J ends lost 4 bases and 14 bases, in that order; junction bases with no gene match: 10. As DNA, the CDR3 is TGCAGCGTTGTTGGAGGGGGCGGTGTAACCTTC. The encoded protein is CSVVGGGGVTF.

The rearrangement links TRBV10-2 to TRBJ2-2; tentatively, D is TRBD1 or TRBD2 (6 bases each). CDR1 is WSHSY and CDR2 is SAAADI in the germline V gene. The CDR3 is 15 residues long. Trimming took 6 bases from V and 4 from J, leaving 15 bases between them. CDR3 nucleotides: TGCGCCAGCAGAGTAGGGGGGCCGGGCACCGGGGAGCTGTTTTTT. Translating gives CASRVGGPGTGELFF.

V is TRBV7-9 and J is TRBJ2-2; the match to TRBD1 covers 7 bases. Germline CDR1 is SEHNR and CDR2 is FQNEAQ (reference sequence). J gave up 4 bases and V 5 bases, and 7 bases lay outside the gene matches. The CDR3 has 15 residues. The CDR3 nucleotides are TGTGCCAGCAGCCTCGACAGGGTAGGCACCGGGGAGCTGTTTTTT. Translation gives CASSLDRVGTGELFF.